A single sample is the source of the 21 T cell receptor beta chains below, sequenced in a study of cytomegalovirus exposure and HLA in healthy donors. The PCR made use of 60 Vbeta and 13 Jbeta primers. Method: immunoSEQ multiplex PCR; TCRdb's copy keeps in-frame clones and lacks some. The sample yields about 190,000 clones, almost 75% seen once. Sequenced material: PBMCs. Receptors were obtained from a woman aged 30 to 39 in good health and CMV-seropositive.

The DNA for the CDR3 is TGTGCCAGCAGTGAATCTGGGGCAGCTTATGAAGCTTTCTTT. It translates to CASSESGAAYEAFF. The V and J genes are TRBV6-1 and TRBJ1-1, with TRBD1 as a possible D gene (5 bases). The germline V and J ends were trimmed by 2 bases and 7 bases, with 14 bases remaining between them. This CDR3 spans 14 amino acids. From germline, CDR1 is MNHNS and CDR2 SASEGT.

The CDR3 bases are TGTGCCACCAGCAGAAATACGCAGGGGGCAGGGATTGAAGCTTTCTTT. Residues: CATSRNTQGAGIEAFF. The chain joins TRBV15 to TRBJ1-1, with 8 bases identical to TRBD1. J was trimmed by 7 bases and V by 2 bases; bases with no gene match: 12. Germline V gene data show CDR1 as LNHNV and CDR2 as YYDKDF (reference sequence). The CDR3 covers 16 residues.

This clone occurred a few times. The V gene is TRBV25-1, the J gene TRBJ1-1; D unresolved. The CDR3 runs 14 residues. The V gene lost 2 bases and the J gene lost 5 bases, with 12 bases spanning the gap. Per the germline V gene, CDR1 is MGHDK and CDR2 is SYGVNS. DNA of the CDR3: TGTGCCAGCAGTGAAAGGGAGGGCCCAACTGAAGCTTTCTTT. It specifies CASSEREGPTEAFF.

This clone turned up a few times. The chain employs TRBV21-1 and TRBJ1-2. TRBV21-1 is listed as a pseudogene. The CDR3 is 13 amino acids. This chain's CDR3 is CASSKGAGAKNTF. The CDR3 DNA is TGTGCCAGCAGCAAAGGGGCGGGGGCAAAGAACACCTTC.

In nucleotides, the CDR3 is TGTGCCAGCATCGGACTGAACGATAGGGTTACGCAGTATTTT. This translates into CASIGLNDRVTQYF. V and J are TRBV27 and TRBJ2-3; tentative D call: TRBD2 (5 bases). Deletions cut 7 bases from V and 8 bases from J, with 19 bases between. The CDR3 extends over 14 amino acids. The V gene's germline CDR1 is MNHEY and CDR2 SMNVEV (reference sequence).

This clone came up a few times. The chain combines TRBV11-3 with TRBJ2-3, with no clear D. The CDR3 is 14 residues long. Looked up from germline, CDR1 is SGHNT and CDR2 is YENEEA. Trimming stripped 0 bases from V and 1 base from J, with 5 bases between. CDR3: CASSLDPGTDTQYF. The CDR3 nucleotides are TGTGCCAGCAGCTTAGATCCTGGCACAGATACGCAGTATTTT. Full variable domain (rest looked up from reference TRBV11-3 and TRBJ2-3): EAGVVQSPRYKIIEKKQPVAFWCNPISGHNTLYWYLQNLGQGPELLIRYENEEAVDDSQLPKDRFSAERLKGVDSTLKIQPAELGDSAVYLCASSLDPGTDTQYFGPGTRLTVL.

V is TRBV6-5 and J is TRBJ2-2; TRBD1 might be the D (5 bases). This CDR3 spans 14 amino acids. Germline V gene sequence: CDR1 MNHEY, CDR2 SVGAGI. V was cut by 4 bases and J by 2 bases, with 8 bases left in between. CDR3 in amino acids: CASSWTSNTGELFF. CDR3 sequence (DNA): TGTGCCAGCAGTTGGACATCAAACACCGGGGAGCTGTTTTTT.

The rearrangement joins TRBV11-2 to TRBJ2-1; TRBD1 aligns across 7 bases. Trimming cost V 5 bases and J 7 bases; bases outside gene matches: 11. From germline, CDR1 is SGHAT and CDR2 FQNNGV. There are 15 residues in the CDR3. Here the CDR3 reads CASSAQDRARNEQFF. Here the CDR3 DNA reads TGTGCCAGCAGCGCACAAGACAGGGCTAGGAATGAGCAGTTCTTC.

Details on this clone: Relative to the germline gene, one junction end is altered; a read error may explain this. The chain recombines TRBV27 with TRBJ2-7; TRBD1 agrees at 8 bases. Germline V gene lookup returns CDR1 MNHEY and CDR2 SMNVEV (reference sequence). The CDR3 is 13 residues long. CDR3 amino acids: CASSWTGSHEQHF. Here the CDR3 DNA reads TGTGCCAGCAGCTGGACAGGGTCACACGAGCAGCACTTC.

The rearrangement uses TRBV7-9 and TRBJ1-5; D is undetermined. Trimming stripped 4 bases from V and 5 bases from J, with 15 bases between. Germline V gives CDR1 SEHNR, CDR2 FQNEAQ (reference sequence). The CDR3 has 15 amino acids. As DNA, the CDR3 is TGTGCCAGCAGCTCCGCCGGGATTAAGGATCAGCCCCAGCATTTT. It codes for CASSSAGIKDQPQHF.

On this clone: This specimen includes other DNA sequences encoding the same CDR3. V gene TRBV10-3 combines with J gene TRBJ2-3, with D hard to call. The germline V and J ends were trimmed by 6 bases and 5 bases, with 6 bases remaining between them. The CDR3 is 11 residues long. Germline lookup yields CDR1 ENHRY and CDR2 SYGVKD. This CDR3 reads CAISELDTQYF. CDR3 DNA: TGTGCCATCAGCGAGCTAGATACGCAGTATTTT.

The V call is TRBV7-6, the J call TRBJ2-7; D unclear. This CDR3 has 12 amino acids. Germline-derived CDR1 and CDR2 are SGHVS and FNYEAQ. Trimming removed 5 bases from V and 9 bases from J, with 14 bases in between. The CDR3: CASSPQRSAQYF. CDR3 in DNA: TGTGCCAGCAGCCCGCAAAGGAGCGCGCAGTACTTC.

A few counts support this clone. V usage is TRBV21-1 and J usage is TRBJ1-1. TRBV21-1 is shown as a pseudogene. The length of the CDR3 is 14 residues. The CDR3 here is CASSKASERFEAFF. CDR3 bases: TGTGCCAGCAGCAAAGCGTCGGAGAGATTTGAAGCTTTCTTT.

The chain combines TRBV7-9 with TRBJ2-1; a weak D match, TRBD1 (6 bases). Trimming cost V 5 bases and J 9 bases, with 14 bases left between them. Germline V gene sequence: CDR1 SEHNR, CDR2 FQNEAQ (reference sequence). This CDR3 is built from 13 residues. The CDR3: CASSASGDIEQFF. The CDR3 DNA follows: TGTGCCAGCAGCGCCTCAGGGGACATTGAGCAGTTCTTC.

This chain uses TRBV6-5 with TRBJ2-7; no clear D. Trimming stripped 0 bases from V and 0 bases from J, with 12 bases between. The V gene's germline CDR1 is MNHEY and CDR2 SVGAGI. CDR3 length: 16 amino acids. CDR3 region: CASSYSSLTNSYEQYF. The CDR3 bases are TGTGCCAGCAGTTACTCGAGTCTAACCAACTCCTACGAGCAGTACTTC.

On this clone itself: One end of the junction varies from germline; a read error may be responsible. This chain links TRBV25-1 with TRBJ1-2; D might be TRBD1 (6 bases). Germline V gene lookup returns CDR1 MGHDK and CDR2 SYGVNS. The CDR3 spans 15 residues. The chain's CDR3 is CASTPVGGAKYGYTF. DNA of the CDR3: TGTGCCAGCACCCCCGTCGGGGGGGCTAAGTATGGCTACACCTTC.

This clone was found once. The chain has TRBV2 and TRBJ1-5, with D uncertain. The germline V gene has CDR1 SNHLY and CDR2 FYNNEI. This CDR3 region has 16 residues. The V and J ends lost 3 bases and 0 bases respectively, with 12 bases between them. CDR3 loop: CASSDWGGGSNQPQHF. The CDR3 coding sequence is TGTGCCAGCAGTGACTGGGGAGGAGGTAGCAATCAGCCCCAGCATTTT.

V is TRBV19 and J is TRBJ2-7, with a tentative D call TRBD2 (6 bases). This CDR3 is built from 14 residues. Germline lookup yields CDR1 LNHDA and CDR2 SQIVND (reference sequence). V was pared by 5 bases and J by 5 bases, with 16 bases between. The CDR3 protein is CASSPRGGPNEQYF. The CDR3 nucleotides read TGTGCCAGTAGTCCACGGGGAGGTCCCAACGAGCAGTACTTC.

The chain combines TRBV7-9 with TRBJ2-3; possible D gene TRBD2, 6 bases. The CDR3 spans 13 residues. Germline CDR1 reads SEHNR; CDR2 reads FQNEAQ (reference sequence). Trimming cost V 5 bases and J 3 bases, with 9 bases left between them. CDR3: CASSRGRTDTQYF. In nucleotides, the CDR3 is TGTGCCAGCAGCCGAGGGAGGACAGATACGCAGTATTTT.

V usage is TRBV7-6 and J usage is TRBJ2-3; 7 positions match TRBD1. Germline CDR1 is SGHVS and CDR2 is FNYEAQ. Trimming removed 0 bases from V and 2 bases from J; junction bases left unmatched: 8. This CDR3 has 17 residues. The CDR3 DNA sequence: TGTGCCAGCAGCTTAGCGCGGGCAGGGGGAGCCACAGATACGCAGTATTTT. This encodes CASSLARAGGATDTQYF.

In its sample, this clone was seen a few times. V usage is TRBV2 and J usage is TRBJ2-3; unclear D gene. CDR3 length: 17 amino acids. With 2 bases removed from V and 2 bases from J, the gap between germline ends came to 17 bases. Germline CDR1 and CDR2: SNHLY and FYNNEI. CDR3: CASSERLRLPSTDTQYF. CDR3 in DNA: TGTGCCAGCAGTGAAAGGCTCAGGCTCCCCTCCACAGATACGCAGTATTTT.